Shown below are 32 T cell receptor beta chains from a single sample sequenced in a study of molecular identifiers for immune sequencing clone quantification. Using its own MiXCR run on the PCR reads, TCRdb lists one record per CDR3 protein. Altogether around 480,000 distinct CDR3 sequences are present, 25% being singletons, with the ten largest covering 0.7% to 0.9%. The specimen sequenced was naive CD8+ T cells from blood, with Jurkat cell RNA spiked in. The subset: FACS-sorted CD8+CD4-CCR7+CD45RA+ naive T cells. The receptor source for this set is a human donor in good health. Some libraries in this study had Jurkat cell RNA spiked in.

Note on this clonotype: This may be a read error, as it is one base from a much larger clone. This chain joins TRBV6-2 or TRBV6-3 and TRBJ2-5; unclear D gene. The CDR3 is made up of 12 amino acids. Germline CDR1 and CDR2: MNHEY and SVGEGT. The CDR3 DNA reads as TGTGCCAGCAGCGACGATCAAGAGCCCCAGTACTTC. This encodes CASSDDQEPQYF.

V is TRBV12-3 or TRBV12-4 and J is TRBJ2-3, with D perhaps assigned TRBD1 or TRBD2 (5 bases each). The CDR3 length is 16 residues. V was pared by 9 bases and J by 3 bases, with 22 bases between. The CDR3 reads CASLGPSRRTTDTQYF. CDR3 DNA: TGTGCCAGTCTAGGCCCTAGCAGGAGGACAACAGATACGCAGTATTTT.

The chain has TRBV12-3 or TRBV12-4 and TRBJ2-6, with 9 bases aligning to TRBD1. J was trimmed by 2 bases and V by 2 bases; bases with no gene match: 7. CDR3 size: 18 residues. The CDR3: CASSLSFGQGPGANVLTF. DNA for the CDR3: TGTGCCAGCAGTTTAAGCTTCGGACAGGGGCCTGGGGCCAACGTCCTGACTTTC.

There are a few counts of this clonotype. This sequence joins TRBV10-2 and TRBJ2-1; TRBD2 might be the D (6 bases). The length of the CDR3 is 12 residues. CDR1 is WSHSY and CDR2 is SAAADI in the germline V gene. Trimming removed 3 bases from V and 13 bases from J, with 13 bases in between. DNA of the CDR3: TGCGCCAGCAGTGAAGACAACGGGGGTCAGTTCTTC. Its protein is CASSEDNGGQFF.

The rearrangement uses TRBV12-3 or TRBV12-4 and TRBJ1-5; D is perhaps TRBD1 (6 bases). V was shortened by 8 bases and J by 0 bases, with 11 bases between the two germline ends. The CDR3 sequence is 14 residues long. The CDR3 nucleotides are TGTGCCAGCGGTTGGACAGCTAGCAATCAGCCCCAGCATTTT. Its translation: CASGWTASNQPQHF.

This clonotype has only a few counts. V usage is TRBV19 and J usage is TRBJ1-1; D remains unclear. Germline-derived CDR1 and CDR2 are LNHDA and SQIVND (reference sequence). CDR3 length: 14 amino acids. The V end lost 5 bases, the J end lost 4 bases, and 14 bases lay between the germline ends. The CDR3 sequence: CASSPQDVVTEAFF. CDR3 bases: TGTGCCAGTAGTCCCCAGGACGTGGTCACTGAAGCTTTCTTT.

This clonotype was recorded a few times. The chain uses TRBV4-3 and TRBJ2-7; 8 positions agree with TRBD2. The junction had 11 bases not matched to a gene; V was cut back by 3 bases and J by 7 bases. This CDR3 contains 15 residues. Per germline, CDR1 LGHNA and CDR2 YSLEER. CDR3 in DNA: TGCGCCAGCAGCCACCTCTCCGGGGGGGGTGGAGAGCAGTACTTC. As protein: CASSHLSGGGGEQYF.

A few counts support this clonotype. The chain carries TRBV12-3 or TRBV12-4 and TRBJ1-1; D not certain. This CDR3 has 15 residues. V shed 5 bases and J shed 5 bases, with 18 bases lying between them. CDR3 nucleotide sequence: TGTGCCAGCAGTCTTACCCGGGTCTCGGGGACTGAAGCTTTCTTT. It yields the protein CASSLTRVSGTEAFF.

V usage is TRBV19 and J usage is TRBJ2-7, with a possible D match to TRBD2 (6 bases). CDR1 is LNHDA, CDR2 SQIVND, per germline (reference sequence). The CDR3 is 13 amino acids. The V end lost 4 bases, the J end lost 5 bases, and 12 bases lay between the germline ends. The CDR3: CASSSTSLHEQYF. The CDR3 coding sequence is TGTGCCAGTAGTAGTACTAGCCTACACGAGCAGTACTTC.

A note on this clonotype: The junction departs from the called germline gene at one end, perhaps through a read error. The chain links TRBV29-1 to TRBJ2-7; D assignment may be TRBD1 or TRBD2 (5 bases each). The CDR3 runs to 15 residues. Germline V gene sequence: CDR1 SQVTM, CDR2 ANQGSEA. CDR3 sequence (DNA): TGCAGCGTTGAATACCGGGGCTTTGACTCCTACGAGCAGTGCTTC. It codes for CSVEYRGFDSYEQCF.

This clonotype was detected only a few times. A much more abundant neighbour one base away suggests this may be a read error. The rearrangement links TRBV12-3 or TRBV12-4 to TRBJ2-3; D not certain. This CDR3 spans 15 amino acids. CDR3: CASSLGVRNADTQYF. The CDR3 region has the DNA TGTGCCAGCAGCTTAGGAGTTAGGAACGCAGATACGCAGTATTTT.

The sample holds one count of this clonotype. The CDR3 is CSAGPTSQGPTDTQYF. DNA for the CDR3: TGCAGTGCTGGACCTACAAGTCAGGGACCCACAGATACGCAGTATTTT. The chain carries TRBV20-1 and TRBJ2-3; D may correspond to TRBD1 or TRBD2 (5 bases each). Trimming removed 5 bases at V and 2 bases at J, with 20 bases between. There are 16 residues in the CDR3. Looked up from germline, CDR1 is DFQATT and CDR2 is SNEGSKA (reference sequence).

The chain joins TRBV27 to TRBJ2-7, with TRBD1 identical over 12 bases. Trimming removed 3 bases from V and 3 bases from J; junction bases left unmatched: 3. This CDR3 is built from 15 residues. In germline, CDR1 is MNHEY, CDR2 SMNVEV (reference sequence). DNA for the CDR3: TGTGCCAGCAGTTTGGGACAGGGGGCCAACTACGAGCAGTACTTC. Translating it yields CASSLGQGANYEQYF.

V is TRBV20-1 and J is TRBJ2-1; D may be TRBD2 (6 bases). Trimming cost V 3 bases and J 3 bases, with 18 bases left between them. CDR1 DFQATT and CDR2 SNEGSKA come from the germline V gene (reference sequence). CDR3 length equals 16 residues. In nucleotides, the CDR3 is TGCAGTGCTAGGGATCTGGCACCGGGGGACTACAATGAGCAGTTCTTC. This translates into CSARDLAPGDYNEQFF.

Of note for this clonotype: A much more abundant neighbour one base away suggests this may be a read error. The V call is TRBV6-2 or TRBV6-3, the J call TRBJ2-7; D not certain. The CDR3 is 12 amino acids. CDR1 and CDR2 (germline): MNHEY, SVGEGT. As DNA, the CDR3 is TGTGCCAGCAGTAACTCCTCGCGGGAGCAGTACTTC. This encodes CASSNSSREQYF.

V usage is TRBV6-2 or TRBV6-3 and J usage is TRBJ2-2; D remains unclear. Looked up from germline, CDR1 is MNHEY and CDR2 is SVGEGT. V lost 2 bases and J 3 bases, leaving 7 bases between the germline ends. The CDR3 has 14 amino acids. This CDR3 is CASSYIGDTGELFF. CDR3 DNA: TGTGCCAGCAGTTACATTGGGGACACCGGGGAGCTGTTTTTT.

As to this clonotype: Given a much more abundant clone one base away, this may be a read error. The V and J genes are TRBV20-1 and TRBJ2-3; D may correspond to TRBD1 or TRBD2 (5 bases each). CDR1 and CDR2 (germline): DFQATT, SNEGSKA (reference sequence). The CDR3 loop spans 15 amino acids. The CDR3: CSASGATHSIDTQYF. CDR3 DNA sequence: TGCAGTGCCTCCGGGGCTACCCATAGCATAGATACGCAGTATTTT.

Details on this clonotype: This could be a read error, since a much larger clone is one nucleotide away. As the CDR3 is not closed by the conserved phenylalanine or tryptophan, this likely results from a read error. V and J are TRBV9 and TRBJ1-3; D is unclear. Between the trimmed V and J ends, which lost 3 bases and 2 bases, there was a span of 3 bases. CDR1 SGDLS and CDR2 YYNGEE come from the germline V gene. This CDR3 is built from 12 residues. The DNA for the CDR3 is TGTGCCAGCAGCGGGACTGGAAACACCATATATCTT. As protein: CASSGTGNTIYL.

This chain joins TRBV7-9 and TRBJ2-7; D uncertain. The germline gives CDR1 SEHNR, CDR2 FQNEAQ (reference sequence). V lost 2 bases and J 3 bases, leaving 5 bases between the germline ends. This CDR3 is built from 12 residues. CDR3 sequence: CASSLPNYEQYF. DNA of the CDR3: TGTGCCAGCAGCTTACCAAACTACGAGCAGTACTTC.

This clonotype was seen more than once but under ten times. The chain combines TRBV27 with TRBJ2-7; 8 bases agree with TRBD1. V was pared by 4 bases and J by 3 bases, with 11 bases of the junction left unmatched. CDR3 length equals 16 residues. CDR1 is MNHEY and CDR2 is SMNVEV in the germline V gene (reference sequence). In DNA form, the CDR3 reads TGTGCCAGCAGTTCAACCGTTGGACAGGGACTCTACGAGCAGTACTTC. Encoded protein: CASSSTVGQGLYEQYF.

This clonotype was detected many times. The V call is TRBV7-2, the J call TRBJ2-1; tentative D call: TRBD2 (5 bases). The CDR3 contains 13 residues. V gave up 6 bases and J gave up 8 bases, with 14 bases separating them. Germline V CDR1 and CDR2: SGHTA, FQGNSA. The DNA for the CDR3 is TGTGCCAGCAGTGCCCTAGGAGGCGATGAGCAGTTCTTC. This gives the protein CASSALGGDEQFF.

In its sample, this clonotype was seen many times. The rearrangement links TRBV7-6 to TRBJ2-3, with 7 positions matching TRBD1. CDR1 and CDR2 from the germline V gene are SGHVS and FNYEAQ. The V segment lost 5 bases and the J segment 4 bases; nucleotides outside the gene matches: 3. This CDR3 has 13 residues. CDR3 protein: CASSEGGSDTQYF. The CDR3 DNA follows: TGTGCCAGCAGCGAAGGGGGCTCAGATACGCAGTATTTT.

V usage is TRBV7-9 and J usage is TRBJ2-2; D perhaps matches TRBD1 (6 bases). Germline assignment: CDR1 SEHNR and CDR2 FQNEAQ (reference sequence). This CDR3 comprises 18 residues. With 6 bases removed from V and 1 base from J, the gap between germline ends came to 21 bases. The CDR3 DNA follows: TGTGCCAGCAGGGCACAGGGTATCCGGGGCGAGAACACCGGGGAGCTGTTTTTT. This encodes CASRAQGIRGENTGELFF.

This clonotype appeared a few times. The V and J genes are TRBV4-1 and TRBJ1-2, with 10 positions matching TRBD1. This CDR3 is built from 16 residues. V dropped 3 bases and J dropped 3; count of bases not matched to a gene: 7. The V gene's germline CDR1 is MGHRA and CDR2 YSYEKL. The CDR3 nucleotides are TGCGCCAGCAGCCACACCGGGACAGGGGCCCACTATGGCTACACCTTC. Its protein is CASSHTGTGAHYGYTF.

This clonotype came up many times. This rearrangement joins TRBV5-4 to TRBJ2-4; the D gene is possibly TRBD1 (6 bases). Germline V CDR1 and CDR2: SGHNT, YYREEE (reference sequence). V lost 10 bases and J 0 bases, leaving 17 bases between the germline ends. The length of the CDR3 is 15 residues. The CDR3 coding sequence is TGTGCCTACCGGACAGTGACTCTAGCCAAAAACATTCAGTACTTC. Protein: CAYRTVTLAKNIQYF.

This clonotype appeared a few times. The CDR3 DNA reads TGTGCCAGCAGCCTAAGGGGACAGGACGGGGAGCTGTTTTTT. Translated: CASSLRGQDGELFF. V and J are TRBV7-9 and TRBJ2-2; 8 nucleotides line up with TRBD1. The germline V gene encodes CDR1 SEHNR and CDR2 FQNEAQ (reference sequence). With V trimmed by 5 bases and J by 7 bases, 6 bases remained unmatched. The CDR3 length is 14 residues. Using reference TRBV7-9 and TRBJ2-2 for the parts outside the CDR3, the full variable domain is DTGVSQNPRHKITKRGQNVTFRCDPISEHNRLYWYRQTLGQGPEFLTYFQNEAQLEKSRLLSDRFSAERPKGSFSTLEIQRTEQGDSAMYLCASSLRGQDGELFFGEGSRLTVL.

This clonotype was detected only a few times. The V and J genes are TRBV4-1 and TRBJ1-2; 9 bases line up with TRBD1. Trimming removed 5 bases from V and 5 bases from J; junction bases left unmatched: 9. The CDR3 has 15 residues. The germline gives CDR1 MGHRA, CDR2 YSYEKL. The CDR3 loop is CASSDGQGTVYGYTF. The DNA for the CDR3 is TGCGCCAGCAGCGACGGACAGGGGACGGTTTATGGCTACACCTTC.

This clonotype was seen ten or more times. The rearrangement links TRBV19 to TRBJ1-3; D is unclear. V was clipped by 1 base and J by 3 bases, with 7 bases between them. This CDR3 has 14 amino acids. Germline CDR1 is LNHDA and CDR2 is SQIVND (reference sequence). CDR3 residues: CASSIAGLGNTIYF. The CDR3 bases are TGTGCCAGTAGTATAGCAGGTCTTGGAAACACCATATATTTT.

J is TRBJ2-3 and V is TRBV20-1; 13 bases fit TRBD2. V shed 2 bases, J shed 8 bases, and the junction held 22 bases outside the gene matches. This CDR3 comprises 20 residues. In germline, CDR1 is DFQATT, CDR2 SNEGSKA (reference sequence). The CDR3 bases are TGCAGTGCTAGACCACCGTCCATGGGGGGACTAGCGGGATATTGGGGTACGCAGTATTTT. It specifies CSARPPSMGGLAGYWGTQYF.

The rearrangement joins TRBV7-9 to TRBJ2-2; TRBD1 aligns across 9 bases. The CDR3 length is 15 residues. The ends lost 0 bases at V and 6 bases at J; junction bases unmatched: 2. From germline, CDR1 is SEHNR and CDR2 FQNEAQ (reference sequence). The CDR3 spells CASSLAGTGPGELFF. The CDR3 DNA follows: TGTGCCAGCAGCTTAGCGGGGACAGGGCCCGGGGAGCTGTTTTTT.

This clonotype was picked up many times. This sequence joins TRBV29-1 and TRBJ2-2, with a weak D call TRBD2 (7 bases). The CDR3 totals 13 residues. With 7 bases removed from V and 3 bases from J, the gap between germline ends came to 12 bases. Germline CDR1 reads SQVTM; CDR2 reads ANQGSEA. This CDR3 reads CSGTGRDTGELFF. The DNA of the CDR3 is TGCAGCGGAACAGGGAGGGACACCGGGGAGCTGTTTTTT.

This clonotype has a count of ten or more. This chain links TRBV9 with TRBJ2-7, with D maybe TRBD2 (5 bases). This CDR3 has 14 amino acids. Germline V gives CDR1 SGDLS, CDR2 YYNGEE. The ends were cut back, 0 bases at V and 3 bases at J, with 10 bases in the middle. CDR3 nucleotides: TGTGCCAGCAGCGTAGATATAGGGAGCTACGAGCAGTACTTC. Translation gives CASSVDIGSYEQYF.